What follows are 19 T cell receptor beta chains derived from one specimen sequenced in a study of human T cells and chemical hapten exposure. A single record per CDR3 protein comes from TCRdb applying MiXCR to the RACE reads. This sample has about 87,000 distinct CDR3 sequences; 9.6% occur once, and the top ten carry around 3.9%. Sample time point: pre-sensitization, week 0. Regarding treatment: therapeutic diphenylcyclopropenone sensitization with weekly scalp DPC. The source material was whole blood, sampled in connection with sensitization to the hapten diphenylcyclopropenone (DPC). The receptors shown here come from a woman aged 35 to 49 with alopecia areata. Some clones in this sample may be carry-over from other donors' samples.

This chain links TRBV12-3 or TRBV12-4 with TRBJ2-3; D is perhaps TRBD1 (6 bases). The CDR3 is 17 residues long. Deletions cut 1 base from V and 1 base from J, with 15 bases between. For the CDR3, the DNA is TGTGCCAGCAGTTTAGAACAGGGTCTCGGCGGCACAGATACGCAGTATTTT. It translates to CASSLEQGLGGTDTQYF.

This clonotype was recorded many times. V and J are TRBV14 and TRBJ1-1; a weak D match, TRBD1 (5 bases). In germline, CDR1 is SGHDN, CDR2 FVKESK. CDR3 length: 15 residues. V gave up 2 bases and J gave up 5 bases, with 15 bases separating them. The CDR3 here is CASSQSLRGKTEAFF. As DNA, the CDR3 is TGTGCCAGCAGCCAATCCCTTAGGGGTAAGACTGAAGCTTTCTTT.

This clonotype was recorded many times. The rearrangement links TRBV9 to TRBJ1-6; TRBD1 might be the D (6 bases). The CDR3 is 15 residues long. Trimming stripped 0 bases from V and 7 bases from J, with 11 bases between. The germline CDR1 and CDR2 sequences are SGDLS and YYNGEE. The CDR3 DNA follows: TGTGCCAGCAGCGTAGAACGGGGGCCAAATTCACCCCTCCACTTT. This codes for CASSVERGPNSPLHF.

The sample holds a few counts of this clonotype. The CDR3: CASKNTGTGGHEQYF. The DNA of the CDR3 is TGTGCCAGCAAAAATACCGGGACAGGAGGACACGAGCAGTACTTC. The rearrangement joins TRBV6-5 to TRBJ2-7, with 8 positions matching TRBD1. The ends lost 7 bases at V and 5 bases at J; junction bases unmatched: 13. The CDR3 length is 15 residues. Germline V gene sequence: CDR1 MNHEY, CDR2 SVGAGI.

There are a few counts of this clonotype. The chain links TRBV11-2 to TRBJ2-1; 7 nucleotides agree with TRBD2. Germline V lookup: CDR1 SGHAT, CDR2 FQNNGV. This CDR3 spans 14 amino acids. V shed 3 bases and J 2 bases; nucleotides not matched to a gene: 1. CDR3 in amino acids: CASSFSGAYNEQFF. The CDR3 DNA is TGTGCCAGCAGCTTCAGCGGGGCCTACAATGAGCAGTTCTTC.

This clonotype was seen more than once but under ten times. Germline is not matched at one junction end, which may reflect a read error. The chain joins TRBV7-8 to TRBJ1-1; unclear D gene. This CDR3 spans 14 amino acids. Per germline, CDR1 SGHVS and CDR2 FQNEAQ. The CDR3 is CASSYLPGGTEVFF. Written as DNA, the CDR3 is TGTGCCAGCAGCTACCTCCCGGGAGGCACTGAAGTTTTCTTT. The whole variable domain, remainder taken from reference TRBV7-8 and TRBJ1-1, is GAGVSQSPRYKVAKRGQDVALRCDPISGHVSLFWYQQALGQGPEFLTYFQNEAQLDKSGLPSDRFFAERPEGSVSTLKIQRTQQEDSAVYLCASSYLPGGTEVFFGQGTRLTVV.

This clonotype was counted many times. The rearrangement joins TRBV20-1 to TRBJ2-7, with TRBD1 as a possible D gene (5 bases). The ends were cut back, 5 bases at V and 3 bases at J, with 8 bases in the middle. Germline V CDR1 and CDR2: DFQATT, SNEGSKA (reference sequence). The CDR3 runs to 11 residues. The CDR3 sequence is CSALQGYEQYF. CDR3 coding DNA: TGCAGTGCTCTCCAGGGCTACGAGCAGTACTTC.

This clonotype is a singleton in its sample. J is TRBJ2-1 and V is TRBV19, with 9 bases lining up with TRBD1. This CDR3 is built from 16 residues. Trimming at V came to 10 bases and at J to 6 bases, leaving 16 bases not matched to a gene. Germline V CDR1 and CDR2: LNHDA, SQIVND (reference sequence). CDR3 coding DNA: TGTGCCAACTCCCCCAGCGGGGACAGGGAGGGCAATGAGCAGTTCTTC. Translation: CANSPSGDREGNEQFF.

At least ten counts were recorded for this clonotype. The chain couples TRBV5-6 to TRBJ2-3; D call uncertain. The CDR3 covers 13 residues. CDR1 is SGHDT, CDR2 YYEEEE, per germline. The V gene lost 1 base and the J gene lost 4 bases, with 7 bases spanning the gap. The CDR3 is CASSLQAPDTQYF. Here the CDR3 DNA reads TGTGCCAGCAGCTTGCAAGCACCAGATACGCAGTATTTT.

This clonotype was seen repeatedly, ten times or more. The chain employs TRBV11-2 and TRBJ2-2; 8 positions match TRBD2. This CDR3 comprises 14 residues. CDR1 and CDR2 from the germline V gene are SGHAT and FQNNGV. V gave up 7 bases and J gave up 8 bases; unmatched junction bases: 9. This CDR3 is CASTPGGGVGELFF. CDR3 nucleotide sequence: TGTGCCAGCACCCCGGGGGGGGGTGTAGGGGAGCTGTTTTTT.

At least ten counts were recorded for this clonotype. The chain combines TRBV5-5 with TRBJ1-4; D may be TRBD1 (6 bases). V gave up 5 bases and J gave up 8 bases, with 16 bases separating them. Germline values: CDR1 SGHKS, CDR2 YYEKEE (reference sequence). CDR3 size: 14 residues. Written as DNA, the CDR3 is TGTGCCAGCAGTGGCAGGGGAGATTACGAAAAACTGTTTTTT. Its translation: CASSGRGDYEKLFF.

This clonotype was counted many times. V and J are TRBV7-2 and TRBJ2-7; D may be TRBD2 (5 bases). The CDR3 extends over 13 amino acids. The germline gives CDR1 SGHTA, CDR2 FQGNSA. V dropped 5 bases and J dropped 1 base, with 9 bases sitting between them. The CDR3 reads CASSPPGSYEQYF. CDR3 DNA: TGTGCCAGCAGCCCCCCGGGGTCCTACGAGCAGTACTTC.

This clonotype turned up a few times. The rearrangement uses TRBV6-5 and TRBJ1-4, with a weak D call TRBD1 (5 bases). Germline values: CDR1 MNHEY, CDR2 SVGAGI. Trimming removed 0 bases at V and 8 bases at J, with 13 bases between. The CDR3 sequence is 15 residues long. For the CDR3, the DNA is TGTGCCAGCAGTTACTCAGGGGCTAAGTTGGAAAAACTGTTTTTT. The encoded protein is CASSYSGAKLEKLFF.

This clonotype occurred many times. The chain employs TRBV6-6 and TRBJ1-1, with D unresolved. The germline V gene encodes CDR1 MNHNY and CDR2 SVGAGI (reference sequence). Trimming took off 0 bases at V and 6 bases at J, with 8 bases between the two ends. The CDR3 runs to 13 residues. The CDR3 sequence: CASSYSNLAEAFF. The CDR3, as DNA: TGTGCCAGCAGTTACTCGAACTTGGCTGAAGCTTTCTTT.

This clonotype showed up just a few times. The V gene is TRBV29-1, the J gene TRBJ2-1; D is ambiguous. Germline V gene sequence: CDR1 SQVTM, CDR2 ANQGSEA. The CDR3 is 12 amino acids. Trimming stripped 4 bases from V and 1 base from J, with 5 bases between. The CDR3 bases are TGCAGCGTTGTTCGTTCCTACAATGAGCAGTTCTTC. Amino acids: CSVVRSYNEQFF.

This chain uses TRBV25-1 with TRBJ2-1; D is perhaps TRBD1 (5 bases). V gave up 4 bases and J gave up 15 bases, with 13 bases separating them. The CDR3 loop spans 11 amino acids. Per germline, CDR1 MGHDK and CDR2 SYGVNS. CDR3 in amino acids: CASSAIRVWFF. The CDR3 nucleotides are TGTGCCAGCAGTGCTATCAGGGTATGGTTCTTC.

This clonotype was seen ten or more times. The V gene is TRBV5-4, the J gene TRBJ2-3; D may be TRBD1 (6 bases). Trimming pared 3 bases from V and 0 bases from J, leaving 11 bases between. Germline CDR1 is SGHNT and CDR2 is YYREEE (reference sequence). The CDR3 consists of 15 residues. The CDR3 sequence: CASSSLGGSTDTQYF. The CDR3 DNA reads TGTGCCAGCAGCTCCCTAGGGGGAAGCACAGATACGCAGTATTTT.

The CDR3 sequence: CSVPSYREYSNQPQHF. The CDR3 bases are TGCAGTGTTCCTTCTTACAGGGAATATAGCAATCAGCCCCAGCATTTT. V gene TRBV20-1 combines with J gene TRBJ1-5; a possible D gene is TRBD1 (6 bases). V was trimmed by 7 bases and J by 0 bases, leaving 19 bases between them. The CDR3 totals 16 residues. Germline lookup yields CDR1 DFQATT and CDR2 SNEGSKA (reference sequence).

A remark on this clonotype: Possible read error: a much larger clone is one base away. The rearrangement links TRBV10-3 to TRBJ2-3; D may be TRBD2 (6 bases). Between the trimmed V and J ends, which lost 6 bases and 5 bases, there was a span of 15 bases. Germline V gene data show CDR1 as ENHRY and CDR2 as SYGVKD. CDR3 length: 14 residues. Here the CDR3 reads CAIRSAEGQDTQYF. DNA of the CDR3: TGTGCCATCAGATCGGCGGAGGGGCAAGATACGCAGTATTTT.